A selection of T cell receptor beta chains follows, all from one sample in a study of blood T cell repertoires in COVID-19. Measured with immunoSEQ multiplex PCR; TCRdb has only the in-frame clones, and not every one. The data show over 85,000 clones, roughly 85% seen once. The sample consisted of peripheral blood. All receptors come from a human donor in a cohort sampled during active COVID-19. Each CDR3 is given with its conserved first and last residue.

J gene | V gene | CDR3 protein
TRBJ1-1 | TRBV7-2 | CASSLFGSLNTEAFF
TRBJ1-1 | TRBV7-9 | CASSLDGTGRGEAFF
TRBJ1-3 | TRBV10-3 | CATSVSGNTIYF
TRBJ2-3 | TRBV18 | CASSPPQGWSTDTQYF
TRBJ1-2 | TRBV19 | CASSIGSANYGYTF
TRBJ1-4 | TRBV24-1 | CATSDRPGTAGEKLFF
TRBJ1-5 | TRBV5-6 | CASSLRGRVSRGQPQHF
TRBJ2-7 | TRBV11-2 | CASSFKREGPYEQYF
TRBJ2-5 | TRBV29-1 | CSVAMQETQYF
TRBJ1-6 | TRBV28 | CASSWTGYNSPLHF
TRBJ2-2 | TRBV25-1 | CASSGPDNPTGELFF
TRBJ1-2 | TRBV2 | CASSDIYRNYGYTF
TRBJ1-2 | TRBV6-5 | CASGSGGANYGYTF
TRBJ2-1 | TRBV24-1 | CATSDTPTSWRNEQFF
TRBJ2-1 | TRBV7-2 | CASSFPRGRPANEQFF
TRBJ2-3 | TRBV7-9 | CASSLSRGYTDTQYF
TRBJ2-4 | TRBV5-1 | CASSAGLTDGNIQYF
TRBJ2-6 | TRBV7-8 | CASSLEGAGANVLTF
TRBJ2-3 | TRBV5-4 | CASSLAGGDTQYF
TRBJ2-5 | TRBV6-5 | CASLEGAWETQYF
TRBJ2-5 | TRBV7-2 | CASSLGRQGFGETQYF
TRBJ2-3 | TRBV7-2 | CASSLRWREAPTDTQYF
TRBJ2-5 | TRBV5-6 | CASSFGGQGAGETQYF
TRBJ2-4 | TRBV18 | CASSPGGTLAKNIQYF
TRBJ2-1 | TRBV20-1 | CSASKPGTNNEQFF
TRBJ2-1 | TRBV20-1 | CSAKDYPEQFF
TRBJ2-2 | TRBV2 | CASRGLAGSVGELFF
TRBJ2-7 | TRBV10-1 | CASSGGGHYEQYF
TRBJ2-1 | TRBV6-2/TRBV6-3 | CASSYQGLPYNEQFF
TRBJ2-7 | TRBV11-2 | CASSRYKFGEQYF
TRBJ1-2 | TRBV7-6 | CASSARTGTFNYGYTF
TRBJ1-2 | TRBV5-1 | CASSDTLLSGYTF
TRBJ1-2 | TRBV7-9 | CASSLVGTGDNYGYTF
TRBJ2-5 | TRBV6-5 | CASSYGSGSYQETQYF
TRBJ1-2 | TRBV4-3 | CASSQRDSQNYGYTF
TRBJ2-7 | TRBV10-3 | CAISDFQSGEQYF
TRBJ2-4 | TRBV11-2 | CASSLEASGSAAKNIQYF
TRBJ2-4 | TRBV5-7 | CASSLVGTGLNIQYF
TRBJ2-7 | TRBV27 | CASSNTGGGVEQYF
TRBJ2-7 | TRBV4-1 | CASSQDGAGHEQYF
TRBJ2-5 | TRBV2 | CASSDPRQGAWGETQYF
TRBJ2-1 | TRBV7-6 | CASSPSGTIYNEQFF
TRBJ2-1 | TRBV9 | CASSVLVGPRRDEQFF
TRBJ2-5 | TRBV10-3 | CAISVTSEETQYF
TRBJ1-5 | TRBV10-2 | CASSLQGNQPQHF
TRBJ1-2 | TRBV6-2/TRBV6-3 | CASSQDSAETPGYTF
TRBJ2-2 | TRBV6-5 | CASSQRRGAPGELFF